This T cell receptor beta chain originates from a study of spatial heterogeneity in lung cancer. Study at large: Researchers sequenced follow-up PBMC samples if they had them, and these came a median of around two years after resection. Among detected sequences, beta-chain ones consistently exceeded alpha-chain ones in number.

The CDR3 has 17 residues. V gave up 4 bases and J gave up 4 bases; unmatched junction bases: 15. CDR1 and CDR2 from the germline V gene are SGDLS and YYNGEE. TCR cDNA molecules were tagged individually, and each one carried a unique molecular identifier. TCRdb recomputed calls from the 5' RACE reads with MiXCR, one row per CDR3 protein. Of about 47,000 distinct CDR3 sequences listed, around 7% are singletons. Time point here: blood at routine non-recurrence follow-up after resection. Tumor, nontumor lung or frozen PBMC supplied whole RNA that was sequenced unsorted. This clonotype was seen many times. This clonotype was obtained from a female donor with early-stage non-small cell lung cancer. This sequence joins TRBV9 and TRBJ2-5; 8 bases match TRBD2. The source was PBMCs, collected at follow-up. CDR3 coding DNA: TGTGCCAGCAGCCTACGTCGCGGGGGGCCGTTAGGAGAGACCCAGTACTTC. Amino acids: CASSLRRGGPLGETQYF.